Each of the 24 T cell receptor beta chains below was sequenced from the same sample in a study of PD-1 blockade in classical Hodgkin lymphoma. The time point is: cycle 4 day 1 (C4D1), after more than five weeks of nivolumab. Every patient experienced relapse after autologous stem cell transplantation, and brentuximab vedotin exposure varied. Here immunoSEQ multiplex PCR was the method, and the copy in TCRdb shows in-frame clones only, minus some. The profile shows about 8,800 clones, roughly 85% of them singletons. The specimen was peripheral blood mononuclear cells (PBMCs), collected before the fourth cycle of nivolumab. These receptors were collected from a human donor with classical Hodgkin lymphoma.

The chain is built from TRBV5-5 and TRBJ2-1; 12 bases map to TRBD2. The CDR3 has 15 residues. Germline V CDR1 and CDR2: SGHKS, YYEKEE (reference sequence). V shed 1 base and J 11 bases; nucleotides not matched to a gene: 7. The chain's CDR3 is CASSLRASGGAQQFF. The CDR3 coding sequence is TGTGCCAGCAGCTTGAGGGCTAGCGGGGGGGCCCAGCAGTTCTTC. Full variable domain (remainder filled in from reference TRBV5-5 and TRBJ2-1): DAGVTQSPTHLIKTRGQQVTLRCSPISGHKSVSWYQQVLGQGPQFIFQYYEKEERGRGNFPDRFSARQFPNYSSELNVNALLLGDSALYLCASSLRASGGAQQFFGPGTRLTVL.

The chain is built from TRBV4-1 and TRBJ1-1; 10 nucleotides line up with TRBD1. This CDR3 region has 14 residues. The V segment lost 5 bases and the J segment 5 bases; nucleotides outside the gene matches: 5. Germline V gene lookup returns CDR1 MGHRA and CDR2 YSYEKL. CDR3 DNA sequence: TGCGCCAGCAGCTTCGGACAGGGGGATACTGAAGCTTTCTTT. Encoded protein: CASSFGQGDTEAFF.

This clone came up a few times. The chain is built from TRBV6-1 and TRBJ1-5; no reliable D call. CDR1 MNHNS and CDR2 SASEGT come from the germline V gene. V was shortened by 1 base and J by 0 bases, with 7 bases between the two germline ends. The CDR3 totals 15 residues. The CDR3 is CASSEEMGSNQPQHF. The CDR3 DNA sequence: TGTGCCAGCAGTGAAGAGATGGGTAGCAATCAGCCCCAGCATTTT.

The rearrangement uses TRBV7-3 and TRBJ2-2; a weak D match, TRBD2 (6 bases). CDR3 length equals 14 residues. Germline values: CDR1 SGHTA, CDR2 FQGTGA. Trimming removed 3 bases from V and 5 bases from J, with 10 bases in between. The CDR3 loop reads CASSLGTLTGELFF. In nucleotides, the CDR3 is TGTGCCAGCAGCTTGGGGACTTTAACCGGGGAGCTGTTTTTT.

The gene calls are TRBV18 and TRBJ2-1; D may correspond to TRBD1 or TRBD2 (5 bases each). Trimming cost V 2 bases and J 0 bases, with 8 bases left between them. The germline V gene encodes CDR1 KGHSH and CDR2 LQKENI. The CDR3 loop spans 15 amino acids. The CDR3 is CASSPGGPSYNEQFF. The CDR3 DNA is TGTGCCAGCTCACCAGGGGGTCCCTCCTACAATGAGCAGTTCTTC.

This chain links TRBV4-1 with TRBJ1-3; D uncertain. CDR3 length: 15 amino acids. Trimming removed 0 bases from V and 3 bases from J, with 9 bases in between. Looked up from germline, CDR1 is MGHRA and CDR2 is YSYEKL. CDR3 nucleotides: TGCGCCAGCAGCCAAGATCAGGCTTTTGGAAACACCATATATTTT. Translating gives CASSQDQAFGNTIYF.

The CDR3 region has the DNA TGTGCCAGCAGTTTTTCAGGGGTCAACGAGCAGTACTTC. Its protein product is CASSFSGVNEQYF. The chain links TRBV28 to TRBJ2-7, with D maybe TRBD1 (6 bases). This CDR3 has 13 residues. CDR1 and CDR2 (germline): MDHEN, SYDVKM. The V gene lost 3 bases and the J gene lost 5 bases, with 11 bases spanning the gap.

The V call is TRBV11-2, the J call TRBJ1-2; D is uncertain. This CDR3 comprises 14 residues. In germline, CDR1 is SGHAT, CDR2 FQNNGV. Trimming removed 0 bases at V and 2 bases at J, with 7 bases between. The CDR3 DNA follows: TGTGCCAGCAGCTTAGATACAGTGAACTATGGCTACACCTTC. It yields the protein CASSLDTVNYGYTF.

In its sample, this clone was seen a few times. The chain carries TRBV4-1 and TRBJ1-6; D may be TRBD1 (6 bases). The CDR3 is made up of 15 amino acids. V dropped 5 bases and J dropped 9 bases, with 17 bases sitting between them. Germline V gene sequence: CDR1 MGHRA, CDR2 YSYEKL. The CDR3 DNA is TGCGCCAGCAGCTACGGGTCGACAGGAACTTCACCCCTCCACTTT. It is translated as CASSYGSTGTSPLHF.

This clone appeared once. This chain uses TRBV10-3 with TRBJ1-1, with D perhaps matching TRBD1 (5 bases). CDR1 and CDR2 (germline): ENHRY, SYGVKD. V lost 10 bases and J lost 6, with 15 bases in between. CDR3 size: 12 residues. The CDR3 DNA is TGTGCCAGCGCAGACAGCGTATCTGAAGCTTTCTTT. Residues: CASADSVSEAFF.

The chain uses TRBV5-1 and TRBJ2-5; 7 bases are shared with TRBD1. Per the germline V gene, CDR1 is SGHRS and CDR2 is YFSETQ. With 4 bases clipped from V and 11 bases from J, the junction kept 17 bases outside the gene matches. This CDR3 comprises 15 residues. The CDR3 DNA reads TGCGCCAGCAGCCAACTAGGGGGCTCGCTACGAGGGCAGTACTTC. Amino acids: CASSQLGGSLRGQYF.

CDR3 nucleotide sequence: TGTGCCAGTACCTGGACGGGAGGGGGTGGTGGGGCCAACGTCCTGACTTTC. Its translation is CASTWTGGGGGANVLTF. The chain uses TRBV19 and TRBJ2-6, with 8 bases fitting TRBD2. V lost 7 bases, J lost 3 bases, and 11 bases stayed unmatched. The CDR3 totals 17 residues. Germline CDR1 LNHDA, CDR2 SQIVND (reference sequence).

This clone came up once. The chain carries TRBV5-1 and TRBJ2-7, with 10 positions matching TRBD1. Germline V gene data show CDR1 as SGHRS and CDR2 as YFSETQ. V lost 0 bases, J lost 0 bases, and 6 bases stayed unmatched. The CDR3 runs 17 residues. CDR3: CASSLADRGPYSYEQYF. In DNA, the CDR3 is TGCGCCAGCAGCTTGGCCGACAGGGGGCCCTACTCCTACGAGCAGTACTTC.

J is TRBJ2-5 and V is TRBV6-5, with D perhaps TRBD1 (5 bases). The CDR3 totals 16 residues. The germline V and J ends were trimmed by 3 bases and 5 bases, with 19 bases remaining between them. CDR1 is MNHEY and CDR2 is SVGAGI in the germline V gene. CDR3 DNA sequence: TGTGCCAGCAGTTATTCAGGACAAGGATATCCGGAGACCCAGTACTTC. Residues: CASSYSGQGYPETQYF.

CDR3 amino acids: CASSLPILTGANTEAFF. The CDR3 bases are TGTGCCAGCAGCCTCCCCATTTTGACAGGGGCTAACACTGAAGCTTTCTTT. This chain connects TRBV2 to TRBJ1-1; TRBD1 aligns across 8 bases. Germline V gives CDR1 SNHLY, CDR2 FYNNEI. V lost 6 bases and J lost 2; bases outside the gene matches: 14. The length of the CDR3 is 17 residues.

Worth noting for this clone: Other DNA sequences in this specimen translate into the identical CDR3. This rearrangement joins TRBV6-4 to TRBJ1-1; 7 nucleotides align to TRBD1. Germline-derived CDR1 and CDR2 are MRHNA and SNTAGT. The CDR3 contains 14 residues. Trimming cost V 6 bases and J 2 bases; bases outside gene matches: 6. This CDR3 is CASRVGQENTEAFF. The CDR3 DNA is TGTGCCAGCAGAGTCGGACAGGAAAACACTGAAGCTTTCTTT.

This clone has only a few counts. The CDR3 loop is CASSPNPDSYEQYF. The CDR3 nucleotides are TGTGCCAGCAGCCCCAACCCAGACTCCTACGAGCAGTACTTC. The chain uses TRBV5-6 and TRBJ2-7; no clear D gene. This CDR3 contains 14 residues. V was shortened by 4 bases and J by 0 bases, with 11 bases between the two germline ends. Germline values: CDR1 SGHDT, CDR2 YYEEEE.

The chain uses TRBV7-2 and TRBJ2-2; D possibly uses TRBD1 or TRBD2 (6 bases each). V lost 4 bases and J lost 2, with 14 bases in between. The CDR3 contains 16 residues. CDR1 is SGHTA, CDR2 FQGNSA, per germline. Here the CDR3 DNA reads TGTGCCAGCAGCTCAAGGGGGGCGGGAAACACCGGGGAGCTGTTTTTT. Encoded protein: CASSSRGAGNTGELFF.

V and J are TRBV7-9 and TRBJ2-5, with D perhaps matching TRBD1 or TRBD2 (5 bases each). The CDR3 is 14 residues long. V was pared by 5 bases and J by 2 bases, with 12 bases between. The V gene's germline CDR1 is SEHNR and CDR2 FQNEAQ (reference sequence). The CDR3 DNA reads TGTGCCAGCAGCCCCGGGACGCTGCAAGAGACCCAGTACTTC. Residues: CASSPGTLQETQYF. The full variable domain, with the rest looked up from reference TRBV7-9 and TRBJ2-5, is DTGVSQNPRHKITKRGQNVTFRCDPISEHNRLYWYRQTLGQGPEFLTYFQNEAQLEKSRLLSDRFSAERPKGSFSTLEIQRTEQGDSAMYLCASSPGTLQETQYFGPGTRLLVL.

The chain is built from TRBV9 and TRBJ2-3; TRBD2 matches at 7 bases. V dropped 0 bases and J dropped 1; count of bases not matched to a gene: 5. This CDR3 region has 16 residues. Germline assignment: CDR1 SGDLS and CDR2 YYNGEE. CDR3 protein: CASSVGAGAGTDTQYF. The CDR3 DNA reads TGTGCCAGCAGCGTAGGGGCGGGAGCGGGCACAGATACGCAGTATTTT. The variable domain in full, with the rest retrieved from reference TRBV9 and TRBJ2-3, is DSGVTQTPKHLITATGQRVTLRCSPRSGDLSVYWYQQSLDQGLQFLIQYYNGEERAKGNILERFSAQQFPDLHSELNLSSLELGDSALYFCASSVGAGAGTDTQYFGPGTRLTVL.

This chain connects TRBV7-8 to TRBJ1-2, with D hard to call. This CDR3 region has 13 residues. The V gene lost 1 base and the J gene lost 5 bases, with 8 bases spanning the gap. Germline assignment: CDR1 SGHVS and CDR2 FQNEAQ. The CDR3 DNA is TGTGCCAGCAGCTTAGGGCCGGAGTATGGCTACACCTTC. Encoded protein: CASSLGPEYGYTF.

The rearrangement joins TRBV9 to TRBJ2-5, with D possibly TRBD1 on 6 matching bases. Trimming left V 0 bases short and J 4 bases short, with 13 bases between. This CDR3 spans 15 amino acids. CDR1 is SGDLS, CDR2 YYNGEE, per germline. In DNA form, the CDR3 reads TGTGCCAGCAGCGTAGCTCCGACAGGAGGAGAGACCCAGTACTTC. This sequence encodes CASSVAPTGGETQYF.

The genes are TRBV11-3 and TRBJ2-1; TRBD2 agrees at 10 bases. The CDR3 is made up of 15 amino acids. Germline assignment: CDR1 SGHNT and CDR2 YENEEA. The V gene end was trimmed by 5 bases and the J gene end by 5 bases; junction bases not matched to a gene: 6. CDR3 sequence reads: CASSAPSGSHNEQFF. The DNA of the CDR3 is TGTGCCAGCAGCGCTCCTAGCGGGAGCCACAATGAGCAGTTCTTC.

J is TRBJ2-2 and V is TRBV7-3; TRBD2 agrees at 7 bases. V shed 3 bases and J 4 bases; nucleotides not matched to a gene: 5. Germline V gene lookup returns CDR1 SGHTA and CDR2 FQGTGA. The CDR3 has 15 amino acids. The CDR3 loop reads CASSFAGVPTGELFF. CDR3 bases: TGTGCCAGCAGCTTTGCGGGAGTCCCCACCGGGGAGCTGTTTTTT. The full variable domain, its missing parts supplied by reference TRBV7-3 and TRBJ2-2, is GAGVSQTPSNKVTEKGKYVELRCDPISGHTALYWYRQSLGQGPEFLIYFQGTGAADDSGLPNDRFFAVRPEGSVSTLKIQRTERGDSAVYLCASSFAGVPTGELFFGEGSRLTVL.